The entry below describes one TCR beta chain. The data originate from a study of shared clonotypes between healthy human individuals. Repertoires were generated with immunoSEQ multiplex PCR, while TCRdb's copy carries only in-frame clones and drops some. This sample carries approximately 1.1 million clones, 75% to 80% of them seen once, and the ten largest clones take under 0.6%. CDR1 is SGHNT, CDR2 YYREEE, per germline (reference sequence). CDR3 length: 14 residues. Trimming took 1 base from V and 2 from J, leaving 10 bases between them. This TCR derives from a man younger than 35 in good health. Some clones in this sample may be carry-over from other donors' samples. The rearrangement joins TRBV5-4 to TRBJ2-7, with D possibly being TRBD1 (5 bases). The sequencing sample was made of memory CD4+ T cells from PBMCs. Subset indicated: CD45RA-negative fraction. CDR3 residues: CASSLHAGTYEQYF. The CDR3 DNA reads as TGTGCCAGCAGCTTGCACGCAGGGACCTACGAGCAGTACTTC. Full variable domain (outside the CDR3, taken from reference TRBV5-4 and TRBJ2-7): ETGVTQSPTHLIKTRGQQVTLRCSSQSGHNTVSWYQQALGQGPQFIFQYYREEENGRGNFPPRFSGLQFPNYSSELNVNALELDDSALYLCASSLHAGTYEQYFGPGTRLTVT.